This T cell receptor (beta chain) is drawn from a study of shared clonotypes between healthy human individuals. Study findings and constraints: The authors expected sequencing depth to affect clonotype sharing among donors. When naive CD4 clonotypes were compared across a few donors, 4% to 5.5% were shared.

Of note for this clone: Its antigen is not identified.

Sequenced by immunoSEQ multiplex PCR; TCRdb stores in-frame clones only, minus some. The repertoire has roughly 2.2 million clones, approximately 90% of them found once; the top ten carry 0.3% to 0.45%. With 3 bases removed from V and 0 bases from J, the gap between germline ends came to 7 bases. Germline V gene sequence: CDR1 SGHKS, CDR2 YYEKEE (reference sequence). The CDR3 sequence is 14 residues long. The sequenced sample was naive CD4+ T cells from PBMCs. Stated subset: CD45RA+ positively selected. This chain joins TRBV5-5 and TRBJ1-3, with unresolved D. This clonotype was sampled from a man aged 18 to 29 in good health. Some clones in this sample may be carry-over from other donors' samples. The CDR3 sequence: CASSSRSSGNTIYF. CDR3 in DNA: TGTGCCAGCAGCTCCCGGAGCTCTGGAAACACCATATATTTT. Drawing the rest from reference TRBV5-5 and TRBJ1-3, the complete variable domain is DAGVTQSPTHLIKTRGQQVTLRCSPISGHKSVSWYQQVLGQGPQFIFQYYEKEERGRGNFPDRFSARQFPNYSSELNVNALLLGDSALYLCASSSRSSGNTIYFGEGSWLTVV.